This passage covers 16 T cell receptor beta chains from one sample sequenced in a study of a mutant IDH1 vaccine in newly diagnosed glioma. Their specific antigens are unknown. The sample's time point: week 11, during vaccination. Each dose delivered 300 ug of mutant IDH1 20-mer peptide subcutaneously with imiquimod. The protocol was immunoSEQ multiplex PCR, while the TCRdb copy is restricted to in-frame clones and leaves out a portion. Here the sample spans fewer than 75,000 clones, about four fifths being singletons. The sequencing used PBMCs, collected from a glioma patient whose treatment included an IDH1 peptide vaccine. Receptor source: a woman aged 45-60 years with glioma.

This chain links TRBV5-1 with TRBJ2-5; possible D gene TRBD2, 5 bases. Germline CDR1 and CDR2: SGHRS and YFSETQ. The CDR3 has 14 amino acids. Trimming shortened V by 1 base and J by 2 bases, and 9 bases separated the two germline ends. CDR3 region: CASSLTGMQETQYF. CDR3 in DNA: TGCGCCAGCAGCTTGACGGGGATGCAAGAGACCCAGTACTTC.

The chain couples TRBV7-9 to TRBJ1-2; D call uncertain. CDR1 SEHNR and CDR2 FQNEAQ come from the germline V gene (reference sequence). V lost 3 bases and J lost 3, with 5 bases in between. There are 12 residues in the CDR3. CDR3 DNA sequence: TGTGCCAGCAGCTTCGACTACTATGGCTACACCTTC. Amino acid sequence: CASSFDYYGYTF.

This rearrangement joins TRBV4-2 to TRBJ2-7; the match to TRBD1 covers 7 bases. V lost 0 bases to trimming and J lost 2 bases; unmatched junction nucleotides: 4. CDR3 length: 15 residues. Germline lookup yields CDR1 LGHNA and CDR2 YNFKEQ. DNA of the CDR3: TGTGCCAGCAGCCAAGAAGGGGGACAGACCTACGAGCAGTACTTC. Its protein product is CASSQEGGQTYEQYF.

This clone has just one count. The chain recombines TRBV15 with TRBJ1-2, with D possibly being TRBD1 (5 bases). In germline, CDR1 is LNHNV, CDR2 YYDKDF (reference sequence). This CDR3 has 14 amino acids. V shed 5 bases and J shed 8 bases, with 18 bases lying between them. CDR3 protein: CATSQRGGSGGYTF. The CDR3, as DNA: TGTGCCACCAGCCAGCGGGGGGGGTCGGGAGGCTACACCTTC.

This clone was counted between two and nine times. The gene calls are TRBV7-2 and TRBJ1-1, with D possibly matching TRBD1 (6 bases). V was clipped by 2 bases and J by 6 bases, with 13 bases between them. Germline V gene lookup returns CDR1 SGHTA and CDR2 FQGNSA. The CDR3 totals 14 residues. The CDR3 DNA sequence: TGTGCCAGCAGCTTACTCAGGGGATGGGCTGAAGCTTTCTTT. Residues: CASSLLRGWAEAFF.

The chain has TRBV28 and TRBJ1-5, with TRBD1 matching over 9 bases. The trim removed 1 base at V and 7 bases at J, leaving 5 bases unmatched. There are 15 residues in the CDR3. CDR1 MDHEN and CDR2 SYDVKM come from the germline V gene. CDR3 sequence: CASSLFDRGGQPQHF. The CDR3 DNA is TGTGCCAGCAGTTTATTCGACAGGGGGGGACAGCCCCAGCATTTT. The full variable domain, its missing parts supplied by reference TRBV28 and TRBJ1-5, is DVKVTQSSRYLVKRTGEKVFLECVQDMDHENMFWYRQDPGLGLRLIYFSYDVKMKEKGDIPEGYSVSREKKERFSLILESASTNQTSMYLCASSLFDRGGQPQHFGDGTRLSIL.

The chain uses TRBV7-9 and TRBJ2-5; D remains ambiguous. The CDR3 spans 13 residues. V gave up 2 bases and J gave up 1 base, with 5 bases separating them. From germline, CDR1 is SEHNR and CDR2 FQNEAQ (reference sequence). The CDR3 reads CASSLLIQETQYF. The CDR3 coding sequence is TGTGCCAGCAGCTTACTCATCCAAGAGACCCAGTACTTC.

The chain couples TRBV6-5 to TRBJ1-5; D uncertain. Trimming took 6 bases from V and 0 from J, leaving 12 bases between them. Germline loops: CDR1 MNHEY, CDR2 SVGAGI. This CDR3 is built from 15 residues. The CDR3 spells CASSERINSNQPQHF. The CDR3 coding sequence is TGTGCCAGCAGCGAGAGAATTAATAGCAATCAGCCCCAGCATTTT.

This chain links TRBV19 with TRBJ2-7; D could derive from TRBD1 or TRBD2 (5 bases each). Germline CDR1 and CDR2: LNHDA and SQIVND (reference sequence). The CDR3 contains 16 residues. The V end lost 4 bases, the J end lost 7 bases, and 23 bases lay between the germline ends. CDR3 loop: CASSNFGTAGPKEQYF. In DNA form, the CDR3 reads TGTGCCAGTAGTAATTTCGGGACGGCTGGTCCTAAGGAGCAGTACTTC. Supplemented by reference TRBV19 and TRBJ2-7, the full variable domain reads DGGITQSPKYLFRKEGQNVTLSCEQNLNHDAMYWYRQDPGQGLRLIYYSQIVNDFQKGDIAEGYSVSREKKESFPLTVTSAQKNPTAFYLCASSNFGTAGPKEQYFGPGTRLTVT.

For the CDR3, the DNA is TGTGCCAGCAGTTGGGGGGTGAACACTGAAGCTTTCTTT. This gives the protein CASSWGVNTEAFF. This chain connects TRBV6-1 to TRBJ1-1; tentative D call: TRBD1 (5 bases). The V and J ends lost 5 bases and 0 bases respectively, with 7 bases between them. This CDR3 has 13 residues. CDR1 and CDR2 (germline): MNHNS, SASEGT.

The rearrangement links TRBV28 to TRBJ1-2, with 9 nucleotides matching TRBD1. This CDR3 contains 14 residues. The germline gives CDR1 MDHEN, CDR2 SYDVKM. After removal of 10 bases from V and 3 bases from J, the junction contained 9 bases not matched to a gene. In DNA form, the CDR3 reads TGTGCCATCGAGGCCGGGACAGGGTACTATGGCTACACCTTC. It codes for CAIEAGTGYYGYTF.

This clone was observed a few times. The chain uses TRBV4-1 and TRBJ1-3; D unresolved. The V and J ends lost 2 bases and 8 bases respectively, with 13 bases between them. Germline values: CDR1 MGHRA, CDR2 YSYEKL. The CDR3 has 14 amino acids. The CDR3 nucleotides read TGCGCCAGCAGCCAACTACCGGCTCGGGACACCATATATTTT. It yields the protein CASSQLPARDTIYF.

This chain links TRBV2 with TRBJ2-7, with TRBD1 as a possible D gene (6 bases). The germline V gene encodes CDR1 SNHLY and CDR2 FYNNEI. V was cut by 5 bases and J by 4 bases, with 21 bases left in between. This CDR3 spans 16 amino acids. CDR3 DNA sequence: TGTGCCAGCAGTCTCACCTTGGGCAGGGGTTTATACGAGCAGTACTTC. Translated: CASSLTLGRGLYEQYF.

The rearrangement joins TRBV29-1 to TRBJ1-2, with 7 bases matching TRBD1. There are 13 residues in the CDR3. Germline assignment: CDR1 SQVTM and CDR2 ANQGSEA. V dropped 6 bases and J dropped 4; count of bases not matched to a gene: 8. CDR3 nucleotides: TGCAGCGTGGGGACCGGGACAGCCTATGGCTACACCTTC. It translates to CSVGTGTAYGYTF.

The chain recombines TRBV11-1 with TRBJ2-7; D unresolved. The V and J ends lost 3 bases and 3 bases respectively, with 9 bases between them. The CDR3 is 13 amino acids. Germline lookup yields CDR1 SGHAT and CDR2 FQDESV (reference sequence). This CDR3 reads CASSFLQFYEQYF. In nucleotides, the CDR3 is TGTGCCAGCAGCTTCTTACAGTTCTACGAGCAGTACTTC.

The chain is built from TRBV15 and TRBJ1-1; no reliable D call. The ends were cut back, 0 bases at V and 0 bases at J, with 14 bases in the middle. CDR3 length: 17 residues. Germline loops: CDR1 LNHNV, CDR2 YYDKDF (reference sequence). CDR3 bases: TGTGCCACCAGCAGAGATCAACGAATCTACCTGAACACTGAAGCTTTCTTT. It encodes CATSRDQRIYLNTEAFF.